This T cell receptor (beta chain) was sequenced in a study of blood T cells in healthy people across ages. Study results and caveats: Per million T cells, TCR beta diversity dropped roughly linearly as age increased.

To note about this clonotype: Its antigen remains unknown.

A second 7 to 11 cycle PCR used barcoded and J-beta primers. TCRdb re-called the 5' RACE reads with MiXCR, one entry per CDR3 protein. Of hundreds of thousands of distinct CDR3 sequences in the sample, approximately 52% were seen once. The CDR3 loop spans 10 amino acids. Germline V gene sequence: CDR1 SEHNR, CDR2 FQNEAQ (reference sequence). Deletions cut 3 bases from V and 7 bases from J, with 3 bases between. The specimen was blood. The receptor comes from a woman older than 75 in good health. The chain is built from TRBV7-9 and TRBJ1-2, with unresolved D. The CDR3 region has the DNA TGTGCCAGCAGCTTTACTGGCTACACCTTC. It is translated as CASSFTGYTF.